Described below is a single T cell receptor (beta chain) sequence and its context. Its antigen remains unknown. The entry originates in a study of blood T cells in healthy people across ages. Study-level results: One million T cells yielded diversity estimates that were considered underestimates. Among T cells, TCR beta diversity per million cells dropped roughly linearly as age rose.

Germline-derived CDR1 and CDR2 are SGHVS and FQNEAQ. Trimming took off 0 bases at V and 4 bases at J, with 18 bases between the two ends. This CDR3 has 17 residues. A sample-barcoded 5' primer and a J-beta primer mix were used in a second PCR of roughly 6 to 11 cycles. TCRdb ran MiXCR on the 5' RACE reads and lists one entry per CDR3 protein. The sample yields around 1,500,000 distinct CDR3 sequences, about 40% seen once. The J gene is TRBJ1-2, the V gene TRBV7-8, with D perhaps matching TRBD1 (6 bases). The receptor comes from a woman between 18 and 29 years old in good health. Sequences were obtained from blood. This CDR3 reads CASSLALGARIPYGYTF. CDR3 nucleotide sequence: TGTGCCAGCAGCTTAGCGTTGGGGGCGCGGATTCCCTATGGCTACACCTTC.